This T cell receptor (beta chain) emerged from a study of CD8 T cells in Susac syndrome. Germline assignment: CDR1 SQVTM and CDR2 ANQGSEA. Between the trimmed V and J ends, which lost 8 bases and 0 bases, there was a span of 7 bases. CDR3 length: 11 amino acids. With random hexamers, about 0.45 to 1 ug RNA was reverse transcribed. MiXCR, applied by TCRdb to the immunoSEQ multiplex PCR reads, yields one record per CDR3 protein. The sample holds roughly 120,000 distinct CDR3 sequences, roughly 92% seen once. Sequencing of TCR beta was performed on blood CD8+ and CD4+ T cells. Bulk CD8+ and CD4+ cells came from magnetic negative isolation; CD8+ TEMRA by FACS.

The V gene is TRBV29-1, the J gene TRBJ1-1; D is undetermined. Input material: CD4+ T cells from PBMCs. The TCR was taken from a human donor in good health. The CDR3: CSSRLNTEAFF. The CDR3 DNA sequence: TGCAGCTCCCGGTTGAACACTGAAGCTTTCTTT.